This TCR beta chain stems from a study of blood T cell repertoires in COVID-19. Using immunoSEQ multiplex PCR, the repertoire was profiled, and TCRdb retains in-frame clones only, with some absent. The sample has about 160,000 clones, 81% seen once. V was shortened by 0 bases and J by 4 bases, with 11 bases between the two germline ends. The CDR3 loop spans 15 amino acids. Germline V CDR1 and CDR2: SGDLS, YYNGEE. The rearrangement joins TRBV9 to TRBJ1-5; a possible D gene is TRBD1 (5 bases). The clonotype originates from a human donor in a cohort sampled during active COVID-19. The material sequenced was peripheral blood. Here the CDR3 DNA reads TGTGCCAGCAGCGTAGACTCCGGGACTAATCAGCCCCAGCATTTT. Its protein product is CASSVDSGTNQPQHF.